This entry lists 10 T cell receptor beta chains sequenced from one sample in a study of shared clonotypes between healthy human individuals. Naive CD8 cells lacked CD45RO, underwent positive selection for CCR7 and left out terminally differentiated effector memory CD45RA+ cells. The method was immunoSEQ multiplex PCR; TCRdb's version includes in-frame clones alone and lacks a portion of them. The sample holds millions of clones, approximately 95% seen once. The sample was naive CD8+ T cells sorted from blood. The source is a man younger than 35 in good health.

The count of this clone is one. The CDR3 coding sequence is TGTGCCAGCAGCTTGACAGGGGGCTTAGAGGCTTTCTTT. Its protein is CASSLTGGLEAFF. The J gene is TRBJ1-1, the V gene TRBV5-5, with 9 positions matching TRBD1. From germline, CDR1 is SGHKS and CDR2 YYEKEE (reference sequence). CDR3 length equals 13 residues. V shed 1 base, J shed 11 bases, and the junction held 6 bases outside the gene matches.

V gene TRBV27 combines with J gene TRBJ2-7; either TRBD1 or TRBD2 may fit D (5 bases each). Trimming took off 3 bases at V and 2 bases at J, with 11 bases between the two ends. The germline V gene has CDR1 MNHEY and CDR2 SMNVEV (reference sequence). The CDR3 has 14 amino acids. CDR3: CASSFRGQTYEQYF. The CDR3, as DNA: TGTGCCAGCAGTTTTCGGGGCCAGACCTACGAGCAGTACTTC.

This chain uses TRBV4-1 with TRBJ2-7; the D is unclear. Germline CDR1 is MGHRA and CDR2 is YSYEKL. Between the trimmed V and J ends, which lost 4 bases and 1 base, there was a span of 8 bases. The CDR3 spans 13 residues. CDR3 in amino acids: CASSLARSYEQYF. The CDR3 bases are TGCGCCAGCAGCCTCGCGAGATCCTACGAGCAGTACTTC.

The chain has TRBV12-5 and TRBJ2-7; 11 nucleotides align to TRBD1. Germline CDR1 LGHNT, CDR2 FRNRAP. CDR3 size: 14 residues. The V and J ends lost 7 bases and 4 bases, in that order; junction bases with no gene match: 6. The CDR3 region is CASEPGQGVYEQYF. In DNA form, the CDR3 reads TGTGCTAGTGAACCGGGACAGGGGGTATACGAGCAGTACTTC. The whole variable domain, remainder taken from reference TRBV12-5 and TRBJ2-7, is DARVTQTPRHKVTEMGQEVTMRCQPILGHNTVFWYRQTMMQGLELLAYFRNRAPLDDSGMPKDRFSAEMPDATLATLKIQPSEPRDSAVYFCASEPGQGVYEQYFGPGTRLTVT.

As concerns this clone: Other DNA sequences in this specimen translate into the identical CDR3. The rearrangement links TRBV4-3 to TRBJ2-7; 10 bases align to TRBD1. The CDR3 runs 14 residues. The J segment lost 3 bases and the V segment lost 4 bases, leaving 3 bases of the junction unmatched. Germline V lookup: CDR1 LGHNA, CDR2 YSLEER. The CDR3 sequence is CASSPGTGDYEQYF. CDR3 sequence (DNA): TGCGCCAGCAGCCCCGGGACAGGGGACTACGAGCAGTACTTC.

The chain links TRBV5-6 to TRBJ2-6, with D uncertain. Trimming took off 4 bases at V and 0 bases at J, with 14 bases between the two ends. Looked up from germline, CDR1 is SGHDT and CDR2 is YYEEEE. The CDR3 spans 17 residues. CDR3 DNA: TGTGCCAGCAGCCCGAATTTCTGGGCCTCTGGGGCCAACGTCCTGACTTTC. Residues: CASSPNFWASGANVLTF. The whole variable domain, filled in from reference TRBV5-6 and TRBJ2-6, reads DAGVTQSPTHLIKTRGQQVTLRCSPKSGHDTVSWYQQALGQGPQFIFQYYEEEERQRGNFPDRFSGHQFPNYSSELNVNALLLGDSALYLCASSPNFWASGANVLTFGAGSRLTVL.

The V gene is TRBV2, the J gene TRBJ2-7; no reliable D call. The germline V and J ends were trimmed by 7 bases and 5 bases, with 9 bases remaining between them. Germline CDR1 SNHLY, CDR2 FYNNEI. This CDR3 is built from 11 residues. CDR3 loop: CASIYDHEQYF. CDR3 DNA: TGTGCCAGCATTTACGACCACGAGCAGTACTTC.

This clone was seen a single time. The rearrangement links TRBV5-1 to TRBJ2-7; tentatively, D is TRBD2 (6 bases). The ends were cut back, 0 bases at V and 3 bases at J, with 13 bases in the middle. Germline V gene sequence: CDR1 SGHRS, CDR2 YFSETQ. The CDR3 spans 15 residues. The CDR3 here is CASSLVTGVVYEQYF. The CDR3 nucleotides read TGCGCCAGCAGCTTGGTTACGGGAGTGGTCTACGAGCAGTACTTC.

The chain employs TRBV13 and TRBJ2-2, with D perhaps TRBD1 (5 bases). Trimming left V 7 bases short and J 7 bases short, with 16 bases between. The CDR3 totals 14 residues. The germline V gene has CDR1 PRHDT and CDR2 FYEKMQ (reference sequence). In DNA, the CDR3 is TGTGCCAGCAATGAACAGAAGGACAACGGGGAGCTGTTTTTT. It is translated as CASNEQKDNGELFF.

The chain is built from TRBV5-1 and TRBJ1-1; D remains unclear. CDR3 length equals 13 residues. CDR1 and CDR2 (germline): SGHRS, YFSETQ. Between the trimmed V and J ends, which lost 2 bases and 0 bases, there was a span of 5 bases. CDR3: CASSFQLNTEAFF. The DNA of the CDR3 is TGCGCCAGCAGCTTTCAACTGAACACTGAAGCTTTCTTT.